These 8 T cell receptor beta chains came from one sample sequenced in a study of shared clonotypes between healthy human individuals. The repertoire was sequenced with immunoSEQ multiplex PCR; TCRdb's copy has only in-frame clones and lacks some. The sample has over 700,000 clones, 72% seen once. The specimen was memory CD4+ T cells sorted from blood. Subset defined: CD45RA-negative fraction. All receptors come from a woman aged 30 to 39 in good health.

Only one count was recorded for this clone. V is TRBV19 and J is TRBJ2-1; no clear D. The CDR3 length is 13 residues. Trimming pared 9 bases from V and 7 bases from J, leaving 16 bases between. The V gene's germline CDR1 is LNHDA and CDR2 SQIVND (reference sequence). CDR3 sequence reads: CASSVWSMNEQFF. Written as DNA, the CDR3 is TGTGCCAGCTCCGTCTGGAGCATGAATGAGCAGTTCTTC. Based on the CDR3 plus reference TRBV19 and TRBJ2-1, the full variable domain is DGGITQSPKYLFRKEGQNVTLSCEQNLNHDAMYWYRQDPGQGLRLIYYSQIVNDFQKGDIAEGYSVSREKKESFPLTVTSAQKNPTAFYLCASSVWSMNEQFFGPGTRLTVL.

J is TRBJ1-2 and V is TRBV19, with 9 bases that match TRBD1. V was pared by 10 bases and J by 4 bases, with 7 bases of the junction left unmatched. The CDR3 is made up of 13 amino acids. Germline V CDR1 and CDR2: LNHDA, SQIVND (reference sequence). The CDR3 spells CATQWGQGYGYTF. The CDR3 region has the DNA TGTGCCACTCAATGGGGACAGGGCTATGGCTACACCTTC.

The V call is TRBV7-2, the J call TRBJ2-5; D not resolved. CDR1 and CDR2 from the germline V gene are SGHTA and FQGNSA. V lost 5 bases and J 5 bases, leaving 12 bases between the germline ends. The CDR3 runs to 13 residues. Here the CDR3 DNA reads TGTGCCAGCAGCCGACAAGTTGGCGAGACCCAGTACTTC. Its protein product is CASSRQVGETQYF.

The chain combines TRBV6-5 with TRBJ2-3; D is possibly TRBD2 (5 bases). The CDR3 has 13 amino acids. Germline V gene data show CDR1 as MNHEY and CDR2 as SVGAGI. The ends were cut back, 7 bases at V and 1 base at J, with 9 bases in the middle. In nucleotides, the CDR3 is TGTGCCAGCAAGGTGGGAGGCACAGATACGCAGTATTTT. Protein sequence: CASKVGGTDTQYF.

The chain joins TRBV6-6 to TRBJ2-7; D possibly corresponds to TRBD1 (6 bases). With 5 bases removed from V and 0 bases from J, the gap between germline ends came to 11 bases. The CDR3 covers 14 residues. Germline lookup yields CDR1 MNHNY and CDR2 SVGAGI (reference sequence). CDR3 loop: CASSHQGFSYEQYF. In DNA, the CDR3 is TGTGCCAGCAGTCACCAGGGGTTCTCCTACGAGCAGTACTTC.

The chain combines TRBV4-1 with TRBJ2-7; 10 bases are shared with TRBD2. With 2 bases clipped from V and 3 bases from J, the junction kept 13 bases outside the gene matches. The CDR3 extends over 18 amino acids. Germline CDR1 reads MGHRA; CDR2 reads YSYEKL. The CDR3 region has the DNA TGCGCCAGCAGCCAAATAAGCCTACGTCTAGCGGGAGACTACGAGCAGTACTTC. It yields the protein CASSQISLRLAGDYEQYF.

V gene TRBV10-2 combines with J gene TRBJ2-1, with 7 bases lining up with TRBD2. With V trimmed by 3 bases and J by 0 bases, 5 bases remained unmatched. The CDR3 is 16 amino acids. CDR1 WSHSY and CDR2 SAAADI come from the germline V gene. CDR3 nucleotides: TGCGCCAGCAGTGATCAGCGGGGATACTCCTACAATGAGCAGTTCTTC. The encoded protein is CASSDQRGYSYNEQFF.

The chain uses TRBV5-6 and TRBJ1-1, with TRBD1 matching over 8 bases. V dropped 4 bases and J dropped 1; count of bases not matched to a gene: 3. The length of the CDR3 is 14 residues. Germline V gene lookup returns CDR1 SGHDT and CDR2 YYEEEE. The CDR3 nucleotides read TGTGCCAGCAGCCACAGGGGGAGGAACACTGAAGCTTTCTTT. Amino acid sequence: CASSHRGRNTEAFF.